This T cell receptor beta chain was captured by sequencing in a study of cytomegalovirus exposure and HLA in healthy donors. Turning to the study itself: Of over 300 genotyped donors, about 81% clustered with self-reported Caucasian donors. Whole-study findings and limits: Among TCR beta chains, those listed as cytomegalovirus-associated numbered some 160. With DRB1 most and HLA-C fewest, TCR association rates differed between HLA loci in a later analysis. Later analysis found that TCR beta chains associated with HLA were more clonally expanded than other, equally common chains.

PCR amplification relied on 60 Vbeta primers (plus 13 Jbeta primers). Clones were sequenced by immunoSEQ multiplex PCR, and TCRdb holds only the in-frame ones, with some missing. Of 110,000 to 150,000 clones listed, approximately 80% are singletons. The germline CDR1 and CDR2 sequences are SQVTM and ANQGSEA. V was trimmed by 8 bases and J by 3 bases, leaving 14 bases between them. CDR3 size: 13 residues. Comment on this clone: Its antigen remains unknown.

The chain joins TRBV29-1 to TRBJ2-1; the D gene is possibly TRBD2 (6 bases). The receptor was derived from a male donor in good health and CMV-seronegative. The specimen was PBMCs. The CDR3: CSSSGTYYNEQFF. CDR3 nucleotide sequence: TGCAGCTCATCCGGGACTTACTACAATGAGCAGTTCTTC.